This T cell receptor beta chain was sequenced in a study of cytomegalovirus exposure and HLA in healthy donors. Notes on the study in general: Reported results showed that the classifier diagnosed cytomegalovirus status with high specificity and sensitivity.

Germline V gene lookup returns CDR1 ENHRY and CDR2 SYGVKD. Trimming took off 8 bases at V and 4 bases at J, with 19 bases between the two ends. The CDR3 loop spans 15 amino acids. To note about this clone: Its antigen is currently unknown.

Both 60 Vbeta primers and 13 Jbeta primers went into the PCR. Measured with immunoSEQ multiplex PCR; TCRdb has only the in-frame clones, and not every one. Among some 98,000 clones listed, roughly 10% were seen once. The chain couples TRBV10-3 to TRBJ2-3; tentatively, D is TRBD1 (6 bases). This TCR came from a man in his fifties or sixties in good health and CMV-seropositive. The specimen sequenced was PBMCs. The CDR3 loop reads CAIGGQKGAADTQYF. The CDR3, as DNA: TGTGCCATCGGCGGACAGAAAGGGGCCGCAGATACGCAGTATTTT.